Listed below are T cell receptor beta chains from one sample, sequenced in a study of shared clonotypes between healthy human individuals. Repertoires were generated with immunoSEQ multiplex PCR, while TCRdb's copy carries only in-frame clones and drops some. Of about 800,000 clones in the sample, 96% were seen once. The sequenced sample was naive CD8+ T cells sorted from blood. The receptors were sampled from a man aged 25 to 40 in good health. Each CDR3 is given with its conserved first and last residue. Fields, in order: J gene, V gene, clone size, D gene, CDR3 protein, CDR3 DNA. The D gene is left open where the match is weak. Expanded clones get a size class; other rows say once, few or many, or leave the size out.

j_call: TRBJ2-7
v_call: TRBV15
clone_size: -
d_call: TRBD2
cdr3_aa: CATSRDRLTSGRWEQYF
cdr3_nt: TGTGCCACCAGCAGAGATAGGCTAACTAGCGGGAGATGGGAGCAGTACTTC

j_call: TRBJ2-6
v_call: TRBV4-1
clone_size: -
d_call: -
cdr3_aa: CASSQHQVVGFGANVLTF
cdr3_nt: TGCGCCAGCAGCCAACACCAGGTGGTTGGCTTTGGGGCCAACGTCCTGACTTTC

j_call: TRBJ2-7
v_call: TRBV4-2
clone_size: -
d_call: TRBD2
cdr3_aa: CASSQGLAVTYEQYF
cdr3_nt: TGTGCCAGCAGCCAAGGGCTAGCGGTAACCTACGAGCAGTACTTC

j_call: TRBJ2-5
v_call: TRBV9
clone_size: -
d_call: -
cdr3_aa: CASSVEGSLSTQYF
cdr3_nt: TGTGCCAGCAGCGTAGAGGGGTCCCTATCGACCCAGTACTTC

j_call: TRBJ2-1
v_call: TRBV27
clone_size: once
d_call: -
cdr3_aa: CASSGSYNEQFF
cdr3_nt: TGTGCCAGCAGCGGTTCCTACAATGAGCAGTTCTTC

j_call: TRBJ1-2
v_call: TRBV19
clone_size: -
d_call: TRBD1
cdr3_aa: CASSDRDRSNYGYTF
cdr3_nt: TGTGCCAGTAGTGACCGGGACAGGAGTAACTATGGCTACACCTTC

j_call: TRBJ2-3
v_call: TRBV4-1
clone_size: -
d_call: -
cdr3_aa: CASSQVPSGTDTQYF
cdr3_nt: TGCGCCAGCAGCCAAGTTCCTAGCGGCACAGATACGCAGTATTTT

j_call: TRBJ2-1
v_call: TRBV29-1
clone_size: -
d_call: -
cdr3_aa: CSVPLIDLDTTIVSYNEQFF
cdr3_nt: TGCAGCGTTCCACTCATCGATTTGGACACAACCATCGTCTCCTACAATGAGCAGTTCTTC

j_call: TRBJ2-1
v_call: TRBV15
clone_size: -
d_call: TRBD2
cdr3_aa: CATTGAGVNEQFF
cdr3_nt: TGTGCCACCACCGGGGCGGGAGTCAATGAGCAGTTCTTC

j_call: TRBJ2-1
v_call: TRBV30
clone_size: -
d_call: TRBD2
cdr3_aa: CAWSPLAGAGEQFF
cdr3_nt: TGTGCCTGGAGTCCCCTAGCGGGAGCTGGTGAGCAGTTCTTC

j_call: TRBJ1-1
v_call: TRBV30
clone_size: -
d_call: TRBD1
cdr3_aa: CAWNRGNAEAFF
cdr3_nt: TGTGCCTGGAACAGGGGCAACGCTGAAGCTTTCTTT

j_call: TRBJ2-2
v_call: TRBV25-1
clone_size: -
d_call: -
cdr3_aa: CASSGAGELFF
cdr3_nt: TGTGCCAGCAGTGGGGCCGGGGAGCTGTTTTTT

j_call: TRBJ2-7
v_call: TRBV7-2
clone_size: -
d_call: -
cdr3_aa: CASSLWTAPPNGEQYF
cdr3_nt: TGTGCCAGCAGCTTATGGACGGCCCCCCCGAACGGCGAGCAGTACTTC

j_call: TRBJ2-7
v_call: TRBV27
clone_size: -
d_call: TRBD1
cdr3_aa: CASRGQGSYEQYF
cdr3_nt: TGTGCCAGCAGGGGACAGGGGTCCTACGAGCAGTACTTC

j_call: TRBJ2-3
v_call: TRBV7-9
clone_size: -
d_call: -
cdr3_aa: CASSFGSTSTDTQYF
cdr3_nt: TGTGCCAGCAGCTTTGGGAGCACTAGCACAGATACGCAGTATTTT

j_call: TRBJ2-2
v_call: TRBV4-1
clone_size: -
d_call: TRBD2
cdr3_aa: CASRDLSGSGDTGELFF
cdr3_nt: TGCGCCAGCAGAGACCTTAGCGGGAGCGGGGACACCGGGGAGCTGTTTTTT

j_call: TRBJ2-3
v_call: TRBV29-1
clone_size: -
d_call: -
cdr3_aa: CSVAPLNTDTQYF
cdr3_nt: TGCAGCGTTGCCCCTCTGAACACAGATACGCAGTATTTT

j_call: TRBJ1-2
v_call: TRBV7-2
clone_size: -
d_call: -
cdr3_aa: CASSAGRLANYGYTF
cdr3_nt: TGTGCCAGCAGCGCCGGACGCCTAGCTAACTATGGCTACACCTTC

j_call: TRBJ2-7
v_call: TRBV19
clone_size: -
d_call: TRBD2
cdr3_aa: CASSIPGGPYEQYF
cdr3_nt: TGTGCCAGTAGTATCCCGGGGGGACCCTACGAGCAGTACTTC

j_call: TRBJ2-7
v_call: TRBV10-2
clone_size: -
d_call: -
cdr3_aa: CASSEGISGSYEQYF
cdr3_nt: TGCGCCAGCAGTGAGGGAATTAGCGGCTCCTACGAGCAGTACTTC

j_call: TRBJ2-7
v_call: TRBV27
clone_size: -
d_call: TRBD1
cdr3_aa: CASSSLTGMAYEQYF
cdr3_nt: TGTGCCAGCAGTTCCCTGACAGGGATGGCCTACGAGCAGTACTTC

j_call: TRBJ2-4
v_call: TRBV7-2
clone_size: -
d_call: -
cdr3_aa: CASSPGTKNIQYF
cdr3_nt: TGTGCCAGCAGCCCGGGGACCAAAAACATTCAGTACTTC

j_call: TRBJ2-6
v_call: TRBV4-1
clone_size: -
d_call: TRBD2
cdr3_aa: CASSQDGAGVPSNVLTF
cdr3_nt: TGCGCCAGCAGCCAAGATGGGGCGGGGGTCCCTTCCAACGTCCTGACTTTC

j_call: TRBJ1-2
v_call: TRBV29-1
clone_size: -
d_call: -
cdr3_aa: CSVDGGASGYTF
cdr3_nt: TGCAGCGTTGACGGGGGAGCCAGCGGCTACACCTTC

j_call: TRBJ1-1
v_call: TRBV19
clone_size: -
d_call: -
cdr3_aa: CASRPGGRTEAFF
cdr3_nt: TGTGCCAGTAGGCCCGGGGGTCGGACTGAAGCTTTCTTT

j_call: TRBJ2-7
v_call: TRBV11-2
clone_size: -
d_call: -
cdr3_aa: CASSLGSGEQYF
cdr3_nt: TGTGCCAGCAGCTTAGGGTCTGGCGAGCAGTACTTC

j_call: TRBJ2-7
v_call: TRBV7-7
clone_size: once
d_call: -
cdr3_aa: CASSPEVGPSYEQYF
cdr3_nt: TGTGCTAGCAGCCCCGAAGTAGGACCGTCCTACGAGCAGTACTTC

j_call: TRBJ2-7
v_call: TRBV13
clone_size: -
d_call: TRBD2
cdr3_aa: CASSLRRGGSFYEQYF
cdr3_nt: TGTGCCAGCAGCTTACGACGCGGCGGGAGTTTCTACGAGCAGTACTTC

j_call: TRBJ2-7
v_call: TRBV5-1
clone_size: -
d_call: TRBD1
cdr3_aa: CASSHGTGSYEQYF
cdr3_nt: TGCGCCAGCAGCCATGGGACAGGCTCCTACGAGCAGTACTTC

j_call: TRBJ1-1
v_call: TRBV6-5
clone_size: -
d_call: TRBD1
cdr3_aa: CASSYQGVGTEAFF
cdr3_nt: TGTGCCAGCAGTTACCAGGGGGTGGGCACTGAAGCTTTCTTT

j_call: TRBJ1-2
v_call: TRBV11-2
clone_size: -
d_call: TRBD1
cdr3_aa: CASSTGQNFNYGYTF
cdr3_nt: TGTGCCAGCAGCACGGGACAGAACTTTAACTATGGCTACACCTTC

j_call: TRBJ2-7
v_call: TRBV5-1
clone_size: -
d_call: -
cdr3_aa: CASSLLVQGDYEQYF
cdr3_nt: TGCGCCAGCAGCTTACTCGTGCAGGGCGACTACGAGCAGTACTTC

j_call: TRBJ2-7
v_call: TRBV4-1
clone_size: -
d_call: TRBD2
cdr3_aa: CASSQVWGTSGSYEQYF
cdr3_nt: TGCGCCAGCAGCCAAGTTTGGGGGACTAGCGGGAGTTACGAGCAGTACTTC

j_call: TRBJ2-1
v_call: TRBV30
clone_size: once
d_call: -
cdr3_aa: CAWKSRGSNEQFF
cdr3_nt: TGTGCCTGGAAGTCCAGGGGTAGTAATGAGCAGTTCTTC